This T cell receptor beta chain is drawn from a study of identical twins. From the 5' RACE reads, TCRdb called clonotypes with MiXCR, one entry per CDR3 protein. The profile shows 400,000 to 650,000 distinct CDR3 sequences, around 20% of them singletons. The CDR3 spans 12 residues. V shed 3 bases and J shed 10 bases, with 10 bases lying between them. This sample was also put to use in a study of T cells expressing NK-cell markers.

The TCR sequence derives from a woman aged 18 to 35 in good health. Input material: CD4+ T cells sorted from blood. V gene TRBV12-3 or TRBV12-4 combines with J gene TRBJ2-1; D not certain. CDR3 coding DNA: TGTGCCAGCAGTTTGGAAGGGTCCGAGCAGTTCTTC. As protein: CASSLEGSEQFF.